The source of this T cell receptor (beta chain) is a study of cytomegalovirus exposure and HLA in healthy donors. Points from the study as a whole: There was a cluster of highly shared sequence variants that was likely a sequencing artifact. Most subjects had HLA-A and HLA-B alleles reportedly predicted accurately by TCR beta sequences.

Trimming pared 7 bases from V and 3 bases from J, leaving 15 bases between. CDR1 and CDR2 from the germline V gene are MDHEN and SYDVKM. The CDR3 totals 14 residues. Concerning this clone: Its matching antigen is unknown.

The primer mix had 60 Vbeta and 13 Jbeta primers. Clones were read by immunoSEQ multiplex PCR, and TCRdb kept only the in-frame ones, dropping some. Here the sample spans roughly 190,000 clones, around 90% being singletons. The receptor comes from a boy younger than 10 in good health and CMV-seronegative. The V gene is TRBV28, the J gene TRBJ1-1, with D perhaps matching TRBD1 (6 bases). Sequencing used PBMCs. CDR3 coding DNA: TGTGCCAGCAATAGGGCGGGGGCGGACACTGAAGCTTTCTTT. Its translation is CASNRAGADTEAFF.